The present T cell receptor (beta chain) was sequenced within a study of blood T cell repertoires in COVID-19. About the research overall: Collection of acute and convalescent COVID-19 samples took place in the United States, Italy and Spain. T cells, B-cell-depleted T cells, or PBMCs supplied cDNA or gDNA.

In the authors' methods: For nucleated cells, counts were estimated from reference gene primer amplification. TCRdb's table, derived via immunoSEQ multiplex PCR, lists solely in-frame clones and lacks some. V, J and clone size are taken as reported in that table, and D and trimming were inferred from the DNA itself. The repertoire has about 130,000 clones, around 80% of them found once; the top ten carry approximately 35%. This clone was seen a few times. The CDR3 consists of 15 residues. J was trimmed by 3 bases and V by 2 bases; bases with no gene match: 4. Germline CDR1 is MGHDK and CDR2 is SYGVNS.

The TCR sequence derives from a middle-aged man with active or convalescent COVID-19. The V call is TRBV25-1, the J call TRBJ2-3; TRBD2 matches 8 bases. The sample comprised peripheral blood. The CDR3 bases are TGTGCCAGCAGTGAAGGAGCGGGAGAAACAGATACGCAGTATTTT. Translated: CASSEGAGETDTQYF.